These T cell receptor beta chains were read from a single sample in a study of regulatory T cells in long-lasting Graves disease. TCRdb analysed the multiplex PCR reads with MiXCR anew, one entry per CDR3 protein. The repertoire holds 240,000 or so distinct CDR3 sequences, with roughly 21% as singletons. Sequencing used peripheral blood mononuclear cells (PBMCs), obtained at new diagnosis, from a patient treated with antithyroid drugs. Receptor source: a female donor with Graves disease. Each CDR3 is given with its conserved first and last residue. D genes are given only for firm matches. Clone size appears in some rows only: once, few, many, or a class for an expanded clone.

d_call	j_call	clone_size	v_call	cdr3_aa	cdr3_nt
-	TRBJ2-1	many	TRBV12-3/TRBV12-4	CASREARLYNEQFF	TGTGCCAGCAGGGAGGCTCGCCTATACAATGAGCAGTTCTTC
TRBD2	TRBJ2-7	-	TRBV3-1	CASSGTSGGYEQYF	TGTGCCAGCAGCGGGACTAGCGGGGGCTACGAGCAGTACTTC
-	TRBJ1-2	many	TRBV19	CASSQLQGWDGYTF	TGTGCCAGTAGCCAATTACAGGGTTGGGATGGCTACACCTTC
TRBD1	TRBJ2-7	many	TRBV7-9	CASSGGTGGLYEQYF	TGTGCCAGCAGCGGGGGGACAGGGGGCTTGTACGAGCAGTACTTC
-	TRBJ1-2	many	TRBV12-3/TRBV12-4	CASGGAAGGYTF	TGTGCCAGCGGGGGGGCGGCAGGTGGCTACACCTTC
TRBD1	TRBJ2-2	many	TRBV7-9	CASSWNPTGGNTGELFF	TGTGCCAGCAGCTGGAACCCGACAGGGGGGAACACCGGGGAGCTGTTTTTT
-	TRBJ1-2	many	TRBV18	CASSLHREANYGYTF	TGTGCCAGCTCACTCCACAGGGAAGCTAACTATGGCTACACCTTC
TRBD1	TRBJ2-1	many	TRBV18	CASSPGTGQNEQFF	TGTGCCAGCTCACCGGGGACAGGTCAGAATGAGCAGTTCTTC
-	TRBJ2-2	many	TRBV6-5	CASSYRSSGPNTGELFF	TGTGCCAGCAGTTACCGATCTTCGGGGCCGAACACCGGGGAGCTGTTTTTT
-	TRBJ1-3	few	TRBV5-1	CASSVAGRSDTIYF	TGCGCCAGCAGCGTGGCCGGTCGGTCGGACACCATATATTTT
-	TRBJ2-3	many	TRBV5-1	CASSLESERMRDTQYF	TGCGCCAGCAGCCTGGAATCTGAGAGGATGAGAGATACGCAGTATTTT
-	TRBJ2-1	few	TRBV11-2	CASSFGGHEQFF	TGTGCCAGCAGCTTTGGGGGGCATGAGCAGTTCTTC
-	TRBJ2-3	once	TRBV7-2	CASSLIPYVPDTQYF	TGTGCCAGCAGCTTAATTCCCTACGTCCCAGATACGCAGTATTTT
-	TRBJ1-6	many	TRBV2	CASSSYNSPLHF	TGTGCCAGCAGCTCCTATAATTCACCCCTCCACTTT
TRBD2	TRBJ2-2	many	TRBV20-1	CSAARTSSAGELFF	TGCAGTGCAGCCCGGACTAGCTCCGCCGGGGAGCTGTTTTTT
-	TRBJ1-2	-	TRBV18	CASSPSLGSNYGYTF	TGTGCCAGCTCACCCTCTTTGGGCAGTAACTATGGCTACACCTTC
-	TRBJ1-3	-	TRBV7-2	CASSPGGTGFSGNTIYF	TGTGCCAGCAGCCCTGGAGGTACGGGCTTCTCTGGAAACACCATATATTTT
-	TRBJ2-5	-	TRBV2	CARSGGGETQYF	TGTGCCAGGTCGGGGGGCGGGGAGACCCAGTACTTC
-	TRBJ1-4	many	TRBV20-1	CSASTPSEKLFF	TGCAGTGCTAGTACACCCTCCGAAAAACTGTTTTTT
-	TRBJ1-1	many	TRBV7-9	CASSLRGAPRSAFF	TGTGCCAGCAGCTTACGTGGGGCCCCCCGGTCCGCTTTCTTT
TRBD1	TRBJ2-6	-	TRBV19	CASSPQGRGGANVLTF	TGTGCCAGTAGTCCACAGGGGCGAGGCGGGGCCAACGTCCTGACTTTC
TRBD2	TRBJ2-1	-	TRBV10-3	CAISEGLAGGRNEQFF	TGTGCCATCAGTGAGGGACTAGCGGGAGGGAGGAATGAGCAGTTCTTC
-	TRBJ2-1	few	TRBV9	CASSVDRGAYNEQFF	TGTGCCAGCAGCGTAGACCGGGGCGCTTACAATGAGCAGTTCTTC
-	TRBJ2-2	few	TRBV7-9	CASSLLVTGELFF	TGTGCCAGCAGCTTATTGGTTACCGGGGAGCTGTTTTTT
-	TRBJ1-1	many	TRBV7-8	CASSSQVTVIMNTEAFF	TGTGCCAGCAGCTCTCAGGTAACAGTAATCATGAACACTGAAGCTTTCTTT
-	TRBJ1-3	-	TRBV20-1	CSAGPDKGNTIYF	TGCAGTGCGGGGCCTGACAAAGGAAACACCATATATTTT
-	TRBJ1-1	many	TRBV19	CASRLGETEAFF	TGTGCCAGTAGGCTTGGAGAGACTGAAGCTTTCTTT
-	TRBJ2-1	many	TRBV24-1	CATSVGAADEQFF	TGTGCCACCAGTGTGGGGGCTGCTGATGAGCAGTTCTTC
-	TRBJ2-7	few	TRBV7-9	CASSGSLRGGVEQYF	TGTGCCAGCAGCGGGTCTTTGCGGGGTGGCGTGGAGCAGTACTTC